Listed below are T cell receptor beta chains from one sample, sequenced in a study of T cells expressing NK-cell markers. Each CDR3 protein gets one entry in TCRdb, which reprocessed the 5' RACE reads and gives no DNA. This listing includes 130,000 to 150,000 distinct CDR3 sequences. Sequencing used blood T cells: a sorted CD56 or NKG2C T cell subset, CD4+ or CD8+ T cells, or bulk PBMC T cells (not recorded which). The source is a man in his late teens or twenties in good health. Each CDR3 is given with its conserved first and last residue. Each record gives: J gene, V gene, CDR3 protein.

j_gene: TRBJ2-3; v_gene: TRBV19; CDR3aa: CASSMGGAYDTQYF
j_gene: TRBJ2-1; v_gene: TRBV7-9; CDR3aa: CASSTSGSGYNEQFF
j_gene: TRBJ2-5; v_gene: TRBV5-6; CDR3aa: CASSLDMGGSQETQYF
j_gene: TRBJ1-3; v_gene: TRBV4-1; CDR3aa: CASRPGTPGGNTIYF
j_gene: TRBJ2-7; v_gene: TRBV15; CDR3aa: CATSRELAVSSYEQYF
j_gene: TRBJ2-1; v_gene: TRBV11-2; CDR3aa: CASSPGLSSYNEQFF
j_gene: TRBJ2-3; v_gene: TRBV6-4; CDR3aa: CASSPGTDHTDTQYF
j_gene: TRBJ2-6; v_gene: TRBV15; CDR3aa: CATSDRDSESGANVLTF
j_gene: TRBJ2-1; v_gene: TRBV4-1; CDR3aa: CASSQGPGGGVGNEQFF
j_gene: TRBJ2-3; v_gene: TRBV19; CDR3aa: CASTNFPGTVTDTQYF
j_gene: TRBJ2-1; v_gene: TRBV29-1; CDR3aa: CSVEDPFRHEDNEQFF
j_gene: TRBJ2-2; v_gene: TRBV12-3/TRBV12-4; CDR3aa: CASSSRDTGELFF
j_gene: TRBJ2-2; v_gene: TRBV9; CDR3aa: CASSVNPKAPNAGGELFF
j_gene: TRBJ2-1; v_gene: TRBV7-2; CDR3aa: CARGAGNEQFF
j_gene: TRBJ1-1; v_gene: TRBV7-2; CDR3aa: CASSLQTGGDTEAFF
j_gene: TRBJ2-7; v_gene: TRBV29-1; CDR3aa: CSVVRTGPYEQYF
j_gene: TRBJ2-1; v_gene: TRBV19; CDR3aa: CASSTGTAYNEQFF
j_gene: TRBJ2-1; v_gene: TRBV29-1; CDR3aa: CSVEEETSYNEQFF
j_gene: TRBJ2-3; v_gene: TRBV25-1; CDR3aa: CASSRGSTDTQYF
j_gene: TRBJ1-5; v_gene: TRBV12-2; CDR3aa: CASWSVLGQPQHF
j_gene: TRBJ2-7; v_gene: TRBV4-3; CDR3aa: CASSQDRSGQGLEQYF
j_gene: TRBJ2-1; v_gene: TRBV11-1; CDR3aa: CASARQRAYNEQFF
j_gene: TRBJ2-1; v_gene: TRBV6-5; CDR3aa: CASSYSVAGGAEQFF
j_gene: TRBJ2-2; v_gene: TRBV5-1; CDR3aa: CASRNPGQGAGELFF
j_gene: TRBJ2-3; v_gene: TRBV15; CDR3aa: CATRDQQFTDTQYF
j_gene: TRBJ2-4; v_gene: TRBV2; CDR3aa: CASSEQGRIGAKNIQYF
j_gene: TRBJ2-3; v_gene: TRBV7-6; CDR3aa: CASSTGDRAYTDTQYF
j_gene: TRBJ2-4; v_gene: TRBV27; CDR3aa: CATNPAGLAKNIQYF
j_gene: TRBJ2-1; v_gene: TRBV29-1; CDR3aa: CSARLALHEQFF
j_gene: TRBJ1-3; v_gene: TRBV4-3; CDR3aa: CASSTGQGIDTIYF
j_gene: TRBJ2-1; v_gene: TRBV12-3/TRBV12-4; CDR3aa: CASSTPGTSNEQFF
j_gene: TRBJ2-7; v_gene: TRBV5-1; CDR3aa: CASTPQGSAYEQYF
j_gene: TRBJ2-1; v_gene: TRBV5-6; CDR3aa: CASSLISSYNEQFF
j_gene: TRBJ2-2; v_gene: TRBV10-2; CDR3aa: CASTEYTGELFF
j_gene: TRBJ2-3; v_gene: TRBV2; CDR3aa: CASLTGSTDTQYF
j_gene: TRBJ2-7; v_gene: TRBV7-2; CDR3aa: CASSFELAGFHEQYF
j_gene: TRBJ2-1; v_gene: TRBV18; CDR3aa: CASSPPVIYNEQFF
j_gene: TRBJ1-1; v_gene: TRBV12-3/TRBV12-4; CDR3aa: CASSLPGGAEAFF
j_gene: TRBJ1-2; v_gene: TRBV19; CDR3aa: CASHPRGPNGYTF
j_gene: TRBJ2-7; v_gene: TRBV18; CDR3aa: CASSPGTSSDYEQYF
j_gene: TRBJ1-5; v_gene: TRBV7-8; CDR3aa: CASSLIRAEAQHF
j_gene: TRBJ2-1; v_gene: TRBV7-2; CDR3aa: CASSGPLRLAAEVDEQFF
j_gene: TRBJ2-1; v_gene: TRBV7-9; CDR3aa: CASSFSGTLNNEQFF
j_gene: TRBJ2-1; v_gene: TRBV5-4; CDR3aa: CASTGTGIYNEQFF
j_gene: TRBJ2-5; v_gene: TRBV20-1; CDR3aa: CTRRTVDQETQYF
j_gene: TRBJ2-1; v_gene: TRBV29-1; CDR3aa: CSVVGTGPHEQFF
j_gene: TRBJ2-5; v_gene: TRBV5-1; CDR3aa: CASSSDRRQETQYF
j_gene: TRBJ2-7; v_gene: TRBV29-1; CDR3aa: CSVVDNHSYEQYF
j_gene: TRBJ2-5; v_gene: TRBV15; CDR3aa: CATSQTSEAQETQYF
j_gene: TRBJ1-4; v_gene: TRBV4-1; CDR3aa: CASSQDWTTSTNEKLFF
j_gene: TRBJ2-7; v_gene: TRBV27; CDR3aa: CASSWAGSDAYEQYF
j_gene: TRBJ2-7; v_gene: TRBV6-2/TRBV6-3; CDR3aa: CASSFTRLASHEQYF
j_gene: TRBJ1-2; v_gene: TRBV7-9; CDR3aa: CASSLDGRLSQDYGYTF
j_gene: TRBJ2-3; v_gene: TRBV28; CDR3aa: CASTEVTSGRETQYF
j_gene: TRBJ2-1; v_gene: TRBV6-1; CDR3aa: CASRGGELNEQFF